The TCR beta chain under discussion was sequenced for a study of blood T cell repertoires in COVID-19. Background on the study: PBMCs, B-cell-depleted T cells, or T cells provided the cDNA or gDNA that made up the material.

The CDR3 extends over 13 amino acids. The germline V gene has CDR1 MRHNA and CDR2 SNTAGT. Deletions cut 6 bases from V and 1 base from J, with 9 bases between. This table comes from immunoSEQ multiplex PCR, and its TCRdb copy is limited to in-frame clones, with some not included. The table lists roughly 4,900 clones, 73% of them singletons. This sequence originates from a human donor in a cohort sampled during active COVID-19. The chain couples TRBV6-4 to TRBJ1-1; the D is unclear. The specimen was peripheral blood. The CDR3 spells CASSVDKNTEAFF. The CDR3 DNA sequence: TGTGCCAGCAGCGTCGACAAGAACACTGAAGCTTTCTTT.